The clone carrying this T cell receptor (beta chain) came up many times. Its cognate antigen is unknown. This CDR3 has 15 residues. The V gene's germline CDR1 is SGHVS and CDR2 FQNEAQ. With 4 bases removed from V and 4 bases from J, the gap between germline ends came to 14 bases. The sample belongs to a study of T cell repertoires in cytomegalovirus infection. TCRdb used MiXCR to reprocess the reads, holding one entry per CDR3 protein. The sample has about 280,000 distinct CDR3 sequences, about 20% seen once. Here the sequenced sample was cultured PBMCs, taken from culture after CMV antigen stimulation. This sequence joins TRBV7-8 and TRBJ1-3; D gene uncertain. The sequence was obtained from a human donor in good health (CMV status not recorded). Some clones in this sample may be carry-over from other donors' samples. The CDR3 nucleotides are TGTGCCAGCAGCTCGAGACCGGGTGGCGGAAACACCATATATTTT. Encoded protein: CASSSRPGGGNTIYF.